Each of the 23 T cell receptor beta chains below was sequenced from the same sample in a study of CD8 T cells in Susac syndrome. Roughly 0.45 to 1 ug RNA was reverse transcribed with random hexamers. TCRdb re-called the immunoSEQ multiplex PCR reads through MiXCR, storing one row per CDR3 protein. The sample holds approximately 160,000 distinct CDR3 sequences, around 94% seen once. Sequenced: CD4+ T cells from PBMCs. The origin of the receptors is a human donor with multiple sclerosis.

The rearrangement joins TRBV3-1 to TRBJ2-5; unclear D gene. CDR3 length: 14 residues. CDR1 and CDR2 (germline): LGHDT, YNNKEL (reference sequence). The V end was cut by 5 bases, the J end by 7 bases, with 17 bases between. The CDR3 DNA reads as TGTGCCAGCAGCGTAGGCGTACAGACCGGGACCCAGTACTTC. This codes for CASSVGVQTGTQYF.

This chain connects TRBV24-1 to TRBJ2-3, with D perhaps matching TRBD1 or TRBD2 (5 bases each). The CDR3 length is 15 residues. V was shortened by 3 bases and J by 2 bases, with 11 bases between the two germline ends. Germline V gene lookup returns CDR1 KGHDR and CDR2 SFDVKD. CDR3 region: CATSDPQGVTDTQYF. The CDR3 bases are TGTGCCACCAGTGATCCCCAGGGAGTCACAGATACGCAGTATTTT.

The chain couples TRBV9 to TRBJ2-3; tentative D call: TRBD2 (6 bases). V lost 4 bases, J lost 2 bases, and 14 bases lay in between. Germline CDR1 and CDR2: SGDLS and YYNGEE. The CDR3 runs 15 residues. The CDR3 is CASSPNRGTTDTQYF. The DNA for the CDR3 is TGTGCCAGCAGCCCCAACCGGGGGACCACAGATACGCAGTATTTT.

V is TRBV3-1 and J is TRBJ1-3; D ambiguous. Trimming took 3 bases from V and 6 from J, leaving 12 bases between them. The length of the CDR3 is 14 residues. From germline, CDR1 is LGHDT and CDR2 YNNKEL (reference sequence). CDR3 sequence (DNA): TGTGCCAGCAGCCAGGACGGAACGTTAAACACCATATATTTT. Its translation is CASSQDGTLNTIYF. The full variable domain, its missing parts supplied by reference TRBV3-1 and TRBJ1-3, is DTAVSQTPKYLVTQMGNDKSIKCEQNLGHDTMYWYKQDSKKFLKIMFSYNNKELIINETVPNRFSPKSPDKAHLNLHINSLELGDSAVYFCASSQDGTLNTIYFGEGSWLTVV.

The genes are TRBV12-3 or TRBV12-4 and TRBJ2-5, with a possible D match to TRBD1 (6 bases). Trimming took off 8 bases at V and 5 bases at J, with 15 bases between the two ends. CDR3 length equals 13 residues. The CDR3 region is CASRLRGSETQYF. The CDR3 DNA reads TGTGCCAGCCGCTTGAGGGGGTCCGAGACCCAGTACTTC.

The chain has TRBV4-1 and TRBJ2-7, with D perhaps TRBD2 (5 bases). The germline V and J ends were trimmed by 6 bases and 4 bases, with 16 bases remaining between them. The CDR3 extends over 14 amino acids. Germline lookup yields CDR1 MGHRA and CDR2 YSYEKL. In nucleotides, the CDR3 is TGCGCCAGCAGTCGGGAACCAGCTTCTTACGAGCAGTACTTC. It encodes CASSREPASYEQYF.

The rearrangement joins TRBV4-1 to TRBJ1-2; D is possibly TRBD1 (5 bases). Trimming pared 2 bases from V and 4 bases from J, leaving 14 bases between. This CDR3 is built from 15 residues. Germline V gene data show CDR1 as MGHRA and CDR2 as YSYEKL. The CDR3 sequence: CASSQPSDRLYGYTF. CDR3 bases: TGCGCCAGCAGCCAACCCTCTGACAGACTCTATGGCTACACCTTC.

CDR3 sequence (DNA): TGTGCCAGCATGGCAGTCGGAGTCTCTGGGGCCAACGTCCTGACTTTC. This gives the protein CASMAVGVSGANVLTF. This chain connects TRBV6-6 to TRBJ2-6; D not certain. This CDR3 is built from 16 residues. Trimming cost V 7 bases and J 0 bases, with 13 bases left between them. Germline V lookup: CDR1 MNHNY, CDR2 SVGAGI (reference sequence).

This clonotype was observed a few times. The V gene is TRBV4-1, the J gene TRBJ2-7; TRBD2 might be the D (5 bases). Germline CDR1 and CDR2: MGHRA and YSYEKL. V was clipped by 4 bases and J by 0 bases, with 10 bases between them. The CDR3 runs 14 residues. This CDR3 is CASSPGLASYEQYF. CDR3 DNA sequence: TGCGCCAGCAGCCCTGGACTTGCCTCCTACGAGCAGTACTTC.

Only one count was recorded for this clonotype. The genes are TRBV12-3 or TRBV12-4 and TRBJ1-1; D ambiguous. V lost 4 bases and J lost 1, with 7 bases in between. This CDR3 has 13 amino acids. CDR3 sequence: CASSSRGNTEAFF. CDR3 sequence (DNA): TGTGCCAGCAGTTCTCGGGGGAACACTGAAGCTTTCTTT.

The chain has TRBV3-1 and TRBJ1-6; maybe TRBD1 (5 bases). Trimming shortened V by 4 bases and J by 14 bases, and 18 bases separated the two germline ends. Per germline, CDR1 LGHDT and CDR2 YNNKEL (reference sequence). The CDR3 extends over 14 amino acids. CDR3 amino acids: CASSPWDSEGSLHF. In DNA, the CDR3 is TGTGCCAGCAGCCCCTGGGACTCCGAAGGCTCCCTCCACTTT. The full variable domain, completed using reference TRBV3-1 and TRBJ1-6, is DTAVSQTPKYLVTQMGNDKSIKCEQNLGHDTMYWYKQDSKKFLKIMFSYNNKELIINETVPNRFSPKSPDKAHLNLHINSLELGDSAVYFCASSPWDSEGSLHFGNGTRLTVT.

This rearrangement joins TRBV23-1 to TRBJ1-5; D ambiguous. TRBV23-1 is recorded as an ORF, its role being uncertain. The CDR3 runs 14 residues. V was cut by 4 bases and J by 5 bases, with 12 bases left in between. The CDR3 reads CASSRGQTHQPQHF. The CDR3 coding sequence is TGCGCCAGCAGTCGAGGGCAGACACATCAGCCCCAGCATTTT.

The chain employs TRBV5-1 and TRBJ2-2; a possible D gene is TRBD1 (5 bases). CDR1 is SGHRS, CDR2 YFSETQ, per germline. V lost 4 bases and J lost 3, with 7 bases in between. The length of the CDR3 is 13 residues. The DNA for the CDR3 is TGCGCCAGCAGCCCAGGGTACACCGGGGAGCTGTTTTTT. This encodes CASSPGYTGELFF.

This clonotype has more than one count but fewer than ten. This chain's CDR3 is CAWRHEKLFF. CDR3 in DNA: TGTGCCTGGAGGCACGAAAAACTGTTTTTT. V usage is TRBV30 and J usage is TRBJ1-4; D unclear. There are 10 residues in the CDR3. The germline V gene encodes CDR1 GTSNPN and CDR2 SVGIG (reference sequence). Trimming stripped 3 bases from V and 8 bases from J, with 4 bases between.

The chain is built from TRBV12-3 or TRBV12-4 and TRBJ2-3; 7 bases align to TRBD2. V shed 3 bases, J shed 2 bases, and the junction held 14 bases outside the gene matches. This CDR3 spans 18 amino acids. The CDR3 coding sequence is TGTGCCAGCAGTTTTCACCTAATTTCCGGGACTACCACAGATACGCAGTATTTT. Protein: CASSFHLISGTTTDTQYF.

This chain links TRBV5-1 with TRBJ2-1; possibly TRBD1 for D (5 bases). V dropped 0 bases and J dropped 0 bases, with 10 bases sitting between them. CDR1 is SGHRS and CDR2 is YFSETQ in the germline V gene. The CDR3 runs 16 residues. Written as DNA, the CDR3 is TGCGCCAGCAGCTTGGCCCAGGGCCTCTCCTACAATGAGCAGTTCTTC. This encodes CASSLAQGLSYNEQFF.

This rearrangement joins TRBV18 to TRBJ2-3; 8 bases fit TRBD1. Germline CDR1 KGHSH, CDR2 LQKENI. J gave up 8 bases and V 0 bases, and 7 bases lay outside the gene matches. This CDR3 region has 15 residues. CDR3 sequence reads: CASSPPTGEGATQYF. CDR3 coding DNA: TGTGCCAGCTCACCACCGACAGGGGAAGGGGCTACGCAGTATTTT.

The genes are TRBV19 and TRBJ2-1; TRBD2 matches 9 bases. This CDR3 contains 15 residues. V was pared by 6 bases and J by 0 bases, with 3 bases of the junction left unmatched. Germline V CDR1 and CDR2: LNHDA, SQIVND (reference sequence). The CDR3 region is CASSQREASYNEQFF. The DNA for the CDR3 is TGTGCCAGTAGCCAGCGGGAGGCCTCCTACAATGAGCAGTTCTTC. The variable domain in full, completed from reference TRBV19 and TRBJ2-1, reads DGGITQSPKYLFRKEGQNVTLSCEQNLNHDAMYWYRQDPGQGLRLIYYSQIVNDFQKGDIAEGYSVSREKKESFPLTVTSAQKNPTAFYLCASSQREASYNEQFFGPGTRLTVL.

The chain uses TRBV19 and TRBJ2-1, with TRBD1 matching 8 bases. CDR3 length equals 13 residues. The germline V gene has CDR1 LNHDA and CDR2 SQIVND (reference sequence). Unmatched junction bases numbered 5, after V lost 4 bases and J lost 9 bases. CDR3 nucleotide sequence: TGTGCCAGTAGTAATCAACAGGGGGGTGAGCAGTTCTTC. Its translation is CASSNQQGGEQFF.

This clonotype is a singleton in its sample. The CDR3 coding sequence is TGCAGTGCTAGACCACCGGGACTAGCGGGGTTCTCCTACGAGCAGTACTTC. Its protein product is CSARPPGLAGFSYEQYF. This chain uses TRBV20-1 with TRBJ2-7; 13 bases line up with TRBD2. Germline V gives CDR1 DFQATT, CDR2 SNEGSKA (reference sequence). The CDR3 is made up of 17 amino acids. Unmatched junction bases numbered 7, after V lost 2 bases and J lost 0 bases.

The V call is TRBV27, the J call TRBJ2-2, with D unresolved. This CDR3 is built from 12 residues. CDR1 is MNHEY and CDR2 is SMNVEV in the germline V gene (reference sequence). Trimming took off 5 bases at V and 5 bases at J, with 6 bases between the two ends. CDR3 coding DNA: TGTGCCAGCAGTCACCTGACCGGGGAGCTGTTTTTT. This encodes CASSHLTGELFF.

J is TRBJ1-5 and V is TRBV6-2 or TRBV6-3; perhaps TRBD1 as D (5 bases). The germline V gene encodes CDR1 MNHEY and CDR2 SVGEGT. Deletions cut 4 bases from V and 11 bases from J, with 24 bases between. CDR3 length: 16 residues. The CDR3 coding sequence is TGTGCCAGCAGTTCCGCTACTATGACAGCCTACGAATCCCAGCATTTT. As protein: CASSSATMTAYESQHF.

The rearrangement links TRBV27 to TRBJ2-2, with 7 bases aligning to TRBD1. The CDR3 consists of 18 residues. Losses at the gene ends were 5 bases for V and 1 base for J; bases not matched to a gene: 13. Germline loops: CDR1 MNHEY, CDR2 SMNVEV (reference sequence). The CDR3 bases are TGTGCCAGCAGTGTTTTCGGACAGGCCCCACTGAACACCGGGGAGCTGTTTTTT. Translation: CASSVFGQAPLNTGELFF.